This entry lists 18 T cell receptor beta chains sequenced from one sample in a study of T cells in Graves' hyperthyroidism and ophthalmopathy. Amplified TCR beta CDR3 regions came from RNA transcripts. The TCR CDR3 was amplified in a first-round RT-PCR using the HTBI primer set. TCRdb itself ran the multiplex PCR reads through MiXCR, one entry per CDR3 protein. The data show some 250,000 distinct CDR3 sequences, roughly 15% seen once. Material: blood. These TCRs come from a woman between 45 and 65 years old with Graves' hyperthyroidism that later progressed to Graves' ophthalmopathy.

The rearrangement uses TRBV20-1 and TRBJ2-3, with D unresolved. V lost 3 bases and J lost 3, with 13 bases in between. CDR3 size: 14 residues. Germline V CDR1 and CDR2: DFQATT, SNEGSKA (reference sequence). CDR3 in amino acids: CSASSGVKTDTQYF. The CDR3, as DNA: TGCAGTGCTAGTTCTGGGGTGAAGACAGATACGCAGTATTTT.

The CDR3 nucleotides are TGTGCCAGCAGCCAAGTATCTCGGGGGACCCAGTACTTC. Translating it yields CASSQVSRGTQYF. The chain has TRBV14 and TRBJ2-5; weak D call: TRBD2 (5 bases). Per germline, CDR1 SGHDN and CDR2 FVKESK. The length of the CDR3 is 13 residues. Trimming cost V 1 base and J 7 bases, with 10 bases left between them.

CDR3 sequence: CASSSDGNTEAFF. In DNA form, the CDR3 reads TGTGCCAGCAGCTCGGACGGGAACACTGAAGCTTTCTTT. J is TRBJ1-1 and V is TRBV5-4; D unresolved. The CDR3 extends over 13 amino acids. V was trimmed by 3 bases and J by 1 base, leaving 7 bases between them. Germline V gene data show CDR1 as SGHNT and CDR2 as YYREEE (reference sequence).

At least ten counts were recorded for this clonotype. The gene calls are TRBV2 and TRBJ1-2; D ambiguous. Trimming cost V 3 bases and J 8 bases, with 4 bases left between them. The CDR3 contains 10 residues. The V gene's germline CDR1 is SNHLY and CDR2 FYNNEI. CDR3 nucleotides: TGTGCCAGCAGTGACGGGGGCTACACCTTC. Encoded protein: CASSDGGYTF.

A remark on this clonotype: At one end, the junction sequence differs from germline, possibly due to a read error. The CDR3 loop is CAGSPLEGQSSYEQYF. Written as DNA, the CDR3 is TGTGCCGGCAGTCCCCTCGAGGGGCAGTCTTCCTACGAGCAGTACTTC. The rearrangement links TRBV5-6 to TRBJ2-7; D tentatively fits TRBD1 or TRBD2 (5 bases each). The CDR3 runs to 16 residues. Germline CDR1 SGHDT, CDR2 YYEEEE.

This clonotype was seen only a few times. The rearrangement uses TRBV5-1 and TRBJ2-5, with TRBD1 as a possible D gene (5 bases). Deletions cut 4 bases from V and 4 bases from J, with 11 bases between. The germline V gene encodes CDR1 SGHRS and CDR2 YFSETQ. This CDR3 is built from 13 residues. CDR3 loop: CASSTDRRETQYF. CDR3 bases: TGCGCCAGCAGCACAGACAGAAGAGAGACCCAGTACTTC.

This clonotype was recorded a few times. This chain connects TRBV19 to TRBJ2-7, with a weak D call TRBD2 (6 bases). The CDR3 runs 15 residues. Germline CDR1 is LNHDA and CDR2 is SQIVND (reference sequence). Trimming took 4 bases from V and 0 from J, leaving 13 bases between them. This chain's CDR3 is CASSKGGKSSYEQYF. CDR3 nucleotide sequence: TGTGCCAGTAGTAAAGGAGGGAAGAGCTCCTACGAGCAGTACTTC.

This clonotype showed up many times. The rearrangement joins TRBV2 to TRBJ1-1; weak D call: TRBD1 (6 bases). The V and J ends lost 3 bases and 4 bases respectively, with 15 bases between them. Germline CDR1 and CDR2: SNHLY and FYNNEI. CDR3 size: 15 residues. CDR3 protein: CASSDGNRVGTEAFF. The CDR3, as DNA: TGTGCCAGCAGTGATGGGAACAGGGTGGGCACTGAAGCTTTCTTT.

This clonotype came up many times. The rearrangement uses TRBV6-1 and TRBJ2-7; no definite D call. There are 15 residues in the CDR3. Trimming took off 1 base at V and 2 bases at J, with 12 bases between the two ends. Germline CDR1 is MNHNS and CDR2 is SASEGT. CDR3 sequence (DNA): TGTGCCAGCAGTGAAGGGGGTCAGTACCCCTACGAGCAGTACTTC. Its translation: CASSEGGQYPYEQYF.

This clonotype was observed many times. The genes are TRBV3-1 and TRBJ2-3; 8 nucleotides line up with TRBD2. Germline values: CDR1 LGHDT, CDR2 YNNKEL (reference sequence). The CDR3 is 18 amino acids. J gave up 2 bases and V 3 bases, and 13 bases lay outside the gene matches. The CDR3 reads CASSQVFGAGVVTDTQYF. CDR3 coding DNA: TGTGCCAGCAGCCAGGTGTTCGGAGCGGGAGTGGTCACAGATACGCAGTATTTT.

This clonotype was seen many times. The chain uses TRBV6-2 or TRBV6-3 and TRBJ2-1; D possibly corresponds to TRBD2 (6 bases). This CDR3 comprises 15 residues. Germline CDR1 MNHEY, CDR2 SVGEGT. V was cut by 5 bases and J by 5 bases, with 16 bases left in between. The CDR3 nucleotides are TGTGCCAGCAGTCCGAACCGGGACTTTAACAATGAGCAGTTCTTC. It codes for CASSPNRDFNNEQFF.

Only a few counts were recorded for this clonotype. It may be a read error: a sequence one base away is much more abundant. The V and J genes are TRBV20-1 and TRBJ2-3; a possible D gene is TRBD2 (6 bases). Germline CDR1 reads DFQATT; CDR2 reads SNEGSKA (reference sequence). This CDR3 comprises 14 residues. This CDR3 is CSARKRAFTGTQYF. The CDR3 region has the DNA TGCAGTGCTAGAAAGCGGGCCTTCACAGGTACGCAGTATTTT.

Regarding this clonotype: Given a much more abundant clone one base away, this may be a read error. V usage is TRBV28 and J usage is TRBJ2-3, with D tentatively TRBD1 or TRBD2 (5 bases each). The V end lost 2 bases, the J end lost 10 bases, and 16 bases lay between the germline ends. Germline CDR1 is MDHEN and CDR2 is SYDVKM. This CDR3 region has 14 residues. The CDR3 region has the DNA TGTGCCAGCAGTTTAGGGACCTCGGGTGATGCGCAGTATTTT. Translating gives CASSLGTSGDAQYF.

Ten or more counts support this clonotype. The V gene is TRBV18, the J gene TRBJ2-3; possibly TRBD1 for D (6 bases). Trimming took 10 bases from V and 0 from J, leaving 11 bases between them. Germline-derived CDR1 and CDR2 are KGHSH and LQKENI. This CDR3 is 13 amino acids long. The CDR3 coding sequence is TGTGCCACCCAGGGGAGTAGCACAGATACGCAGTATTTT. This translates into CATQGSSTDTQYF.

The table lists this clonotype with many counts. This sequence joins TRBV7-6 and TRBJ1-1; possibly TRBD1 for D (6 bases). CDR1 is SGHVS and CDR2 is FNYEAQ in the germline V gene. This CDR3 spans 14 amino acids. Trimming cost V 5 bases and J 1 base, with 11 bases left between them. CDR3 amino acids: CASSPGHSNTEAFF. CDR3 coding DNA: TGTGCCAGCAGCCCGGGACACTCGAACACTGAAGCTTTCTTT. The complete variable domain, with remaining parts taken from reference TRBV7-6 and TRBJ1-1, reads GAGVSQSPRYKVTKRGQDVALRCDPISGHVSLYWYRQALGQGPEFLTYFNYEAQQDKSGLPNDRFSAERPEGSISTLTIQRTEQRDSAMYRCASSPGHSNTEAFFGQGTRLTVV.

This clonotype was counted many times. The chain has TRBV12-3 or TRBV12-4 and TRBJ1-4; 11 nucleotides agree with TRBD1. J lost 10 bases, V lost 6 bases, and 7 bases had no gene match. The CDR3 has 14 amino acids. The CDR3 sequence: CASSEDRGRGKLFF. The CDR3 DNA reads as TGTGCCAGCAGCGAGGACAGGGGGCGGGGAAAACTGTTTTTT.

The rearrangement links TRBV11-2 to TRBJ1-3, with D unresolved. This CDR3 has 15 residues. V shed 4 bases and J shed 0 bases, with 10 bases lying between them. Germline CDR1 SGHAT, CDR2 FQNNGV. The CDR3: CASSSWTGSGNTIYF. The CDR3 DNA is TGTGCCAGCAGCTCTTGGACGGGCTCTGGAAACACCATATATTTT.

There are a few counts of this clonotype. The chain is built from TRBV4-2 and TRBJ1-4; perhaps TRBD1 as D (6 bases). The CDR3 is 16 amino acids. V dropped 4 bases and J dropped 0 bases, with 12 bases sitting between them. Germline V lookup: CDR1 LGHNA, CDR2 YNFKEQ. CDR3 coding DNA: TGTGCCAGCAGCCCCCGACAGGTTGCAACTAATGAAAAACTGTTTTTT. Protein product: CASSPRQVATNEKLFF.